This T cell receptor beta chain was identified during a study of shared clonotypes between healthy human individuals. Study outcomes and limitations: Sharing across four donors was seen in 4% to 5.5% of naive CD4 clonotypes.

The material for each subset, its genomic DNA, was split evenly across several immunoSEQ plates. Data came from immunoSEQ multiplex PCR; TCRdb stores just in-frame clones and leaves some out. Among more than 80,000 clones listed, 67% were seen once. Trimming stripped 5 bases from V and 1 base from J, with 9 bases between. Looked up from germline, CDR1 is SGHRS and CDR2 is YFSETQ. This CDR3 is 14 amino acids long. CD8 memory cells included CD45RO+ cells plus CCR7-negative CD45RA+ TemRA cells. Concerning this clone itself: Its antigen is unidentified.

The TCR comes from a man aged 25-40 years in good health. Sequencing was performed on memory CD8+ T cells sorted from blood. Indicated subset: CD45RO+ cells pooled with CCR7-negative TemRA cells. The chain is built from TRBV5-1 and TRBJ1-4; D gene ambiguous. CDR3 residues: CASRSGETNEKLFF. CDR3 bases: TGCGCCAGCAGGAGCGGGGAAACTAATGAAAAACTGTTTTTT. Drawing the rest from reference TRBV5-1 and TRBJ1-4, the complete variable domain is KAGVTQTPRYLIKTRGQQVTLSCSPISGHRSVSWYQQTPGQGLQFLFEYFSETQRNKGNFPGRFSGRQFSNSRSEMNVSTLELGDSALYLCASRSGETNEKLFFGSGTQLSVL.